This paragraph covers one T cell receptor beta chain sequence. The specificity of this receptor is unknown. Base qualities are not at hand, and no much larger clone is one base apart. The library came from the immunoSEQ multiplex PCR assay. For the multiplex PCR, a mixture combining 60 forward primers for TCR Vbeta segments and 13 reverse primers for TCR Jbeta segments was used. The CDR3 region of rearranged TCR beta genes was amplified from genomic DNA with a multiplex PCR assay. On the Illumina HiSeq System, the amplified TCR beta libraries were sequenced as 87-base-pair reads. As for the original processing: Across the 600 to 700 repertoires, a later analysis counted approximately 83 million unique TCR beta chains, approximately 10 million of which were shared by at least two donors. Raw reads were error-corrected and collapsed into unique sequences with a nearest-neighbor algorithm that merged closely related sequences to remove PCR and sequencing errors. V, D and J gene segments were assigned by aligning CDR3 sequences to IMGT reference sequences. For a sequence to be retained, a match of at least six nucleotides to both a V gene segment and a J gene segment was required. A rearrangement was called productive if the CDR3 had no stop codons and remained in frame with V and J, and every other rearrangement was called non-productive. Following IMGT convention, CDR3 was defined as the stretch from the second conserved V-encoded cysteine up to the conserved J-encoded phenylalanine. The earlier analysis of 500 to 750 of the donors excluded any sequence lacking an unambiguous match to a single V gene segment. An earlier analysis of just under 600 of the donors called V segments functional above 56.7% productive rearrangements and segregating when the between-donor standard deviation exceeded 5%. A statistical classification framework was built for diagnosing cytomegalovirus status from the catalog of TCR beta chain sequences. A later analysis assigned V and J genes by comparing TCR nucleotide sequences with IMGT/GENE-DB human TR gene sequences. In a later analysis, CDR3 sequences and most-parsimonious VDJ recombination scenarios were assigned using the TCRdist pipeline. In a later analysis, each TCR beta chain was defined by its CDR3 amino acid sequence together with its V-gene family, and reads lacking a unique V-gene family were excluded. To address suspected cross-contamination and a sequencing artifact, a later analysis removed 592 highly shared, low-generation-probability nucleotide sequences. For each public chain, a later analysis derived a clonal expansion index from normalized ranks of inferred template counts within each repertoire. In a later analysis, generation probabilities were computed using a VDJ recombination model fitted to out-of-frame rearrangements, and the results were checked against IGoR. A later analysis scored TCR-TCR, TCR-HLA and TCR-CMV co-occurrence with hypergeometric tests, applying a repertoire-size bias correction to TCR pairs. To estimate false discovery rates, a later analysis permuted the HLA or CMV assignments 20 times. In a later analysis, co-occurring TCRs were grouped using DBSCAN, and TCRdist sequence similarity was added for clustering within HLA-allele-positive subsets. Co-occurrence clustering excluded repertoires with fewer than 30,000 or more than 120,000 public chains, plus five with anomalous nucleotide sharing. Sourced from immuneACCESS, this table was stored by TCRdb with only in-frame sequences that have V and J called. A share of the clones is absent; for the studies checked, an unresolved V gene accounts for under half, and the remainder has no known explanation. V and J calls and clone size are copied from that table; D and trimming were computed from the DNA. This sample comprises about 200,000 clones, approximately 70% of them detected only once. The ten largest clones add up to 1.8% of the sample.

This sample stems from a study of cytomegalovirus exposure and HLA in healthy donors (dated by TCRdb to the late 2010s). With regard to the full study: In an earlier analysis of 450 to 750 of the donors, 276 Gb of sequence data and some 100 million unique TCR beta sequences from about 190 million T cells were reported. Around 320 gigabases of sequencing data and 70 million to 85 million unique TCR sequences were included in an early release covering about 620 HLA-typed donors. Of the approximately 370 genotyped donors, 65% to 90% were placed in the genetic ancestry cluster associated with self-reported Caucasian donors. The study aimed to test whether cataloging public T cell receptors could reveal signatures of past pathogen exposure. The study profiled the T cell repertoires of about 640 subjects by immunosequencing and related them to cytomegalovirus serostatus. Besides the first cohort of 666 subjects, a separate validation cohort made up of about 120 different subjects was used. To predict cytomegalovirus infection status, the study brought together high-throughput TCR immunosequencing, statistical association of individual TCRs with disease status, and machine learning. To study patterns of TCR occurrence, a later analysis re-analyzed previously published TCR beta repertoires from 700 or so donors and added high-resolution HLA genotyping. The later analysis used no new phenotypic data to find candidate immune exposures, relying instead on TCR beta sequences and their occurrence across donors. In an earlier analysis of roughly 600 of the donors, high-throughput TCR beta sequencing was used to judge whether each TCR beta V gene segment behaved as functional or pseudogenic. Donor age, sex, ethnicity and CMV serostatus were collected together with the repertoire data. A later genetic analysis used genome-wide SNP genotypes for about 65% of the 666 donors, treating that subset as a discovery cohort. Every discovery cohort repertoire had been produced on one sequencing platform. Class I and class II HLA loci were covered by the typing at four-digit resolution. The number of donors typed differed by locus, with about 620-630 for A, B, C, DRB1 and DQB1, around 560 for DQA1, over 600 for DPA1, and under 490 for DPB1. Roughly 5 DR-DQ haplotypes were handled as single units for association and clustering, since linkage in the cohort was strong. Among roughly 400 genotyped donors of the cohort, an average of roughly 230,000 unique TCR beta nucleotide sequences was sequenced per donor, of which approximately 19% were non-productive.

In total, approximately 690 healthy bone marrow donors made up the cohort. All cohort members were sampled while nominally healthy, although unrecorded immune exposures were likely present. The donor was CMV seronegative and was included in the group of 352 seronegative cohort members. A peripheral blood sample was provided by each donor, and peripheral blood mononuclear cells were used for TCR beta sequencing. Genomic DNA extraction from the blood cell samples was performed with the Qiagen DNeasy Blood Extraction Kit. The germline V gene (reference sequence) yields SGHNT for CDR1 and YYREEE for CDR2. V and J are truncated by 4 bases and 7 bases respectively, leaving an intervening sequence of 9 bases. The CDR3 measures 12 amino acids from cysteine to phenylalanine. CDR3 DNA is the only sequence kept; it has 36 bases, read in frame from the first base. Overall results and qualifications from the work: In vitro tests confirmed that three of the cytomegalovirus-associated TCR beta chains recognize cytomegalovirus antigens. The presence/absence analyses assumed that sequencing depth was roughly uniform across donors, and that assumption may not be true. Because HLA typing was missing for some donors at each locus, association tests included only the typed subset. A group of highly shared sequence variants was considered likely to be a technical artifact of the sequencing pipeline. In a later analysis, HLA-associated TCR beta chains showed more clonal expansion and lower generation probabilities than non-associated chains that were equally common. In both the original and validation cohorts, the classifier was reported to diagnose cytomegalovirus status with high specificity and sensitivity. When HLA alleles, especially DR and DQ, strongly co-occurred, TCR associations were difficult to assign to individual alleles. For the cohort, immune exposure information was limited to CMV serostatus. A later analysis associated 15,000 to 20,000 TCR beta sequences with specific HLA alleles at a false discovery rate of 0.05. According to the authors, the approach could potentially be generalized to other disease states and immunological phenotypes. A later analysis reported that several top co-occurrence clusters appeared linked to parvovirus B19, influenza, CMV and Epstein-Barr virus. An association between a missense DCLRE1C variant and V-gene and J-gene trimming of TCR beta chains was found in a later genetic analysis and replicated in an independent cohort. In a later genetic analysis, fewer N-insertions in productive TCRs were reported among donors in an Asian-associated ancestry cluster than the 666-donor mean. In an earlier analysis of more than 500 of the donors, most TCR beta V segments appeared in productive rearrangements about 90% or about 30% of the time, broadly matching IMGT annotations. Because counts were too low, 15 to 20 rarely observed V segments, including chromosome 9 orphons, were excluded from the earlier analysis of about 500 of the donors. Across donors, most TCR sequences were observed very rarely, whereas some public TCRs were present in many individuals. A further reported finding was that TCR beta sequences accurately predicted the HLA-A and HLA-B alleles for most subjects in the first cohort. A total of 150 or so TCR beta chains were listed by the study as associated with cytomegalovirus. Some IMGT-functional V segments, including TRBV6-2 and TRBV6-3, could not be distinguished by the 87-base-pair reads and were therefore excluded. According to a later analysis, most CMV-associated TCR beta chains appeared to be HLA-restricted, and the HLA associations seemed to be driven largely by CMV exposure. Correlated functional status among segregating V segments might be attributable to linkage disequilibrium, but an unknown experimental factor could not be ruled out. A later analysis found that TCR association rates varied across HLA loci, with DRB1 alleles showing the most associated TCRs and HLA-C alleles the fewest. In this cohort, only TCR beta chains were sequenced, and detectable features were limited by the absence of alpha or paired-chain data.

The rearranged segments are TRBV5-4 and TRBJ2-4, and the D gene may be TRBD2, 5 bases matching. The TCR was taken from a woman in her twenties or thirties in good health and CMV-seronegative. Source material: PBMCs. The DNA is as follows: TGTGCCAGCAGCCCCACGGGGAACATTCAGTACTTC. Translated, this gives CASSPTGNIQYF. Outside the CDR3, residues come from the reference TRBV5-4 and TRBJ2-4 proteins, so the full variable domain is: ETGVTQSPTHLIKTRGQQVTLRCSSQSGHNTVSWYQQALGQGPQFIFQYYREEENGRGNFPPRFSGLQFPNYSSELNVNALELDDSALYLCASSPTGNIQYFGAGTRLSVL.